These T cell receptor beta chains were read from a single sample in a study of blood T cell repertoires in COVID-19. TCRdb keeps only in-frame clones here, not all; method: immunoSEQ multiplex PCR. Of 100,000 to 150,000 clones in the sample, around 84% were seen once. The specimen was PBMCs or T cells enriched from blood (not recorded which). The receptors originated from a man in his forties or fifties with acute COVID-19. The CDR3 runs from the conserved cysteine through the conserved F or W. The D gene is left open where the match is weak. Only part of the rows carry a size: once, few, many, or a class if the clone is expanded.

v_gene	d_gene	abundance	j_gene	CDR3nt	CDR3aa
TRBV5-1	-	-	TRBJ1-2	TGCGCCAGCAGCCAGCGGCGGCAGGGGCTCCCCTATGGCTACACCTTC	CASSQRRQGLPYGYTF
TRBV19	TRBD1	-	TRBJ1-2	TGTGCCAGTAGTGCCCGACAGGGTAGGGGCTACACCTTC	CASSARQGRGYTF
TRBV11-2	TRBD2	-	TRBJ2-5	TGTGCCAGCAGCTTGACCGGTGGGACTAGCGGGAGAAGGGGTGAGACCCAGTACTTC	CASSLTGGTSGRRGETQYF
TRBV2	-	-	TRBJ1-5	TGTGCCAGCAGTGAAGGCGGAGGGGAAAATCAGCCCCAGCATTTT	CASSEGGGENQPQHF
TRBV11-2	-	-	TRBJ1-2	TGTGCCAGCAGTGAAAGCGCGGGCCCTAACTATGGCTACACCTTC	CASSESAGPNYGYTF
TRBV6-1	TRBD1	-	TRBJ2-3	TGTGCCAGCAGTCTCGGGACAGGGGGGGATACGCAGTATTTT	CASSLGTGGDTQYF
TRBV14	TRBD2	-	TRBJ2-7	TGTGCCAGCAGCCAAGCCTGGGCCGGGACTAGCGGCTACGAGCAGTACTTC	CASSQAWAGTSGYEQYF
TRBV7-8	-	-	TRBJ2-6	TGTGCCAGCAGCTTCCAAAGGGCCAACGTCCTGACTTTC	CASSFQRANVLTF
TRBV20-1	-	-	TRBJ1-3	TGCAGTGCTAGTCTCTCTGGAAACACCATATATTTT	CSASLSGNTIYF
TRBV3-1/TRBV3-2	TRBD1	-	TRBJ2-1	TGTGCCAGCAGCCTCCCCGGGGGACAGGGGGGTAATGAGCAGTTCTTC	CASSLPGGQGGNEQFF
TRBV19	-	-	TRBJ1-1	TGTGCCAGTAGTACTCTAACAGTTGAGTCGGTTGAAGCTTTCTTT	CASSTLTVESVEAFF
TRBV5-1	TRBD2	-	TRBJ2-1	TGCGCCAGCAGCTGGGGCGGGAGCTCCTACAATGAGCAGTTCTTC	CASSWGGSSYNEQFF
TRBV9	-	-	TRBJ2-1	TGTGCCAGCAGCGTATTCCCCCCGGGAGCATCCTACAATGAGCAGTTCTTC	CASSVFPPGASYNEQFF
TRBV5-8	TRBD1	few	TRBJ2-7	TGTGCCAGCAGCTTGGTGTCAGGGGGCACCTACGAGCAGTACTTC	CASSLVSGGTYEQYF
TRBV6-6	-	-	TRBJ1-2	TGTGCCAGCAGTTACGCCGGAGATGGCTACACCTTC	CASSYAGDGYTF
TRBV5-1	-	-	TRBJ1-2	TGCGCCAGCAGCTTTGGACTCCGGAACTTCTATGGCTACACCTTC	CASSFGLRNFYGYTF
TRBV9	-	-	TRBJ2-7	TGTGCCAGCAGCGTAGGCATCGGAGTCTACGAGCAGTACTTC	CASSVGIGVYEQYF
TRBV30	TRBD1	-	TRBJ2-7	TGTGCCTGGAGGCCGACAGGGGGCAATTCCTACGAGCAGTACTTC	CAWRPTGGNSYEQYF
TRBV3-1/TRBV3-2	-	-	TRBJ2-1	TGTGCCAGCACCTTACACACCGGGGTTAGCGGCAATGAGCAGTTCTTC	CASTLHTGVSGNEQFF
TRBV2	-	-	TRBJ2-2	TGTGCCACGACTAGAGGCACGACCGGGGAGCTGTTTTTT	CATTRGTTGELFF
TRBV12-5	TRBD1	-	TRBJ1-2	TGTGCTAGTGGTCGTTCGGGACAGGGGGCCTATGGCTACACCTTC	CASGRSGQGAYGYTF
TRBV5-8	-	-	TRBJ2-7	TGTGCCAGCAGGGAAGGGGAGGGGGGCCGTAACTACGAGCAGTACTTC	CASREGEGGRNYEQYF
TRBV9	-	-	TRBJ2-3	TGTGCCAGCAGCGTAAGCGGGCCCATCACAGATACGCAGTATTTT	CASSVSGPITDTQYF
TRBV7-8	TRBD1	few	TRBJ1-6	TGTGCCAGCAGCCGAGACGGGACAGGGCCTCACTCACCCCTCCACTTT	CASSRDGTGPHSPLHF
TRBV7-3	TRBD1	once	TRBJ2-5	TGTGCCAGCAGCCCCCTAGGAGGACAGGGGGCGGAGACCCAGTACTTC	CASSPLGGQGAETQYF
TRBV24-1	-	few	TRBJ1-2	TGTGCCACCAGCCCGTATCCTGGCGGCTACACCTTC	CATSPYPGGYTF
TRBV30	-	-	TRBJ1-5	TGTGCCTGGAGTGTTGTGGCAGGGAGGGATCAGCCCCAGCATTTT	CAWSVVAGRDQPQHF
TRBV28	-	few	TRBJ2-1	TGTGCCACTCTCTACCCAGGAAATGAGCAGTTCTTC	CATLYPGNEQFF
TRBV14	-	-	TRBJ2-3	TGTGCCAGCAGCGCCGGTTACCTGACAGATACGCAGTATTTT	CASSAGYLTDTQYF
TRBV5-6	TRBD1	-	TRBJ1-4	TGTGCCAGCAGCTTGCTAGGACAGGAACGTGAAAAACTGTTTTTT	CASSLLGQEREKLFF
TRBV9	TRBD2	-	TRBJ2-7	TGTGCCAGCAGCGCGGGGGGGACTAGCGGGAGAGGGGAGCAGTACTTC	CASSAGGTSGRGEQYF
TRBV7-9	-	-	TRBJ1-1	TGTGCCAGCAGCCGGGGAAATGAAGCTTTCTTT	CASSRGNEAFF
TRBV25-1	TRBD1	once	TRBJ1-5	TGTGCCAGCAGTGAATATCTGGGGACAGCTAGCAATCAGCCCCAGCATTTT	CASSEYLGTASNQPQHF
TRBV3-1/TRBV3-2	TRBD1	-	TRBJ1-1	TGTGCCAGCACCTTTGGGGACAGGGGCACTGAAGCTTTCTTT	CASTFGDRGTEAFF
TRBV6-5	-	-	TRBJ1-1	TGTGCCTCCCGGACAGCGAACACTGAAGCTTTCTTT	CASRTANTEAFF
TRBV21-1	-	-	TRBJ2-4	TGTGCCAGCAGCAAACTGGGGAGGGCGGCCAAAAACATTCAGTACTTC	CASSKLGRAAKNIQYF
TRBV19	TRBD1	-	TRBJ1-6	TGTGCCAGTAGTAACCAGGGGGAACGGGCACCCCTCCACTTT	CASSNQGERAPLHF
TRBV19	-	-	TRBJ2-5	TGTGCCAGTCTAGGATCGGATTGGACCCAGTACTTC	CASLGSDWTQYF
TRBV3-1/TRBV3-2	-	-	TRBJ1-5	TGTGCCAGCAGCACCAGGGATAGCAATCAGCCCCAGCATTTT	CASSTRDSNQPQHF
TRBV12-3/TRBV12-4	-	-	TRBJ1-2	TGTGCCAGCAGATCCAACTCTAACTATGGCTACACCTTC	CASRSNSNYGYTF
TRBV12-5	TRBD2	-	TRBJ2-3	TGTGCTAGTGGTACCGGGACTAGCGGGGGTGAGGATACGCAGTATTTT	CASGTGTSGGEDTQYF
TRBV19	-	-	TRBJ2-2	TGTGCCAGTAGCGGGCGGGGCACCGGGGAGCTGTTTTTT	CASSGRGTGELFF
TRBV15	-	-	TRBJ1-2	TGTGCCACCAGCAGAGCAGGGGCCGGTGGGGACCTCTATGGCTACACCTTC	CATSRAGAGGDLYGYTF
TRBV6-6	TRBD2	once	TRBJ2-7	TGTGCCAGCAGTCGAATGGGACTAGCGGGGATTGAGTACGAGCAGTACTTC	CASSRMGLAGIEYEQYF
TRBV7-9	TRBD1	-	TRBJ1-2	TGTGCCAGCAGCTTACATGACAGGGGTGGAGGCTACACCTTC	CASSLHDRGGGYTF
TRBV14	-	-	TRBJ1-4	TGTGCCAGCAGCCACTGGGGGGGACCGACAAATGAAAAACTGTTTTTT	CASSHWGGPTNEKLFF
TRBV28	TRBD1	-	TRBJ1-6	TGTGCCAGCCTCGGACAGGGGAGCTCACCCCTCCACTTT	CASLGQGSSPLHF
TRBV27	TRBD1	few	TRBJ2-1	TGTGCCAGCAGCCCGTGGGGCGGGACAGGTGTTTACAATGAGCAGTTCTTC	CASSPWGGTGVYNEQFF
TRBV7-9	-	few	TRBJ1-4	TGTGCCAGCAGCTTAAGGCAGGCTAATGAAAAACTGTTTTTT	CASSLRQANEKLFF
TRBV11-2	-	-	TRBJ1-3	TGTGCCAGCAGATATACTGGAAACACCATATATTTT	CASRYTGNTIYF
TRBV28	TRBD1	-	TRBJ1-1	TGTGCCAGCAGAACCGGGACAGCGAACACTGAAGCTTTCTTT	CASRTGTANTEAFF
TRBV28	TRBD2	-	TRBJ2-1	TGTGCCAGCGCCTCCAGTGGGGTAGCGGGAGGGAATGAGCAGTTCTTC	CASASSGVAGGNEQFF
TRBV7-2	TRBD2	-	TRBJ2-7	TGTGCCAGCAGCGCGCACCCCGCGGGAGTCCCCGACGAGCAGTACTTC	CASSAHPAGVPDEQYF
TRBV19	TRBD2	-	TRBJ2-7	TGTGCCAGTAGTACCGCGGGACTAGCGGGAGTACGGCAGTACTTC	CASSTAGLAGVRQYF
TRBV2	-	-	TRBJ1-6	TGTGCCAGCAGATCAGCCAGCGCCTTTAATTCACCCCTCCACTTT	CASRSASAFNSPLHF
TRBV5-1	-	medium-sized	TRBJ2-7	TGCGCCAGCAGCTTGGAGACTCCACCTTCCTACGAGCAGTACTTC	CASSLETPPSYEQYF
TRBV7-9	TRBD1	-	TRBJ2-7	TGTGCCAGCAGCTTCGACAGGGGTACCGAGCAGTACTTC	CASSFDRGTEQYF
TRBV3-1/TRBV3-2	TRBD1	-	TRBJ1-5	TGTGCCAGCAGCCAAGGACAGGGTGCTCAGCCCCAGCATTTT	CASSQGQGAQPQHF
TRBV5-1	-	-	TRBJ2-3	TGCGCCAGCAGCCTGGGACTGAGCACAGATACGCAGTATTTT	CASSLGLSTDTQYF
TRBV30	-	-	TRBJ2-1	TGTGCCTGGAGTGTACTCTCTAGTTCTCTTAATGAGCAGTTCTTC	CAWSVLSSSLNEQFF